These 15 T cell receptor beta chains came from one sample sequenced in a study of cytomegalovirus exposure and HLA in healthy donors. The PCR employed 60 Vbeta primers together with 13 Jbeta primers. Sequencing used immunoSEQ multiplex PCR; TCRdb keeps in-frame clones, though not all of them. The repertoire holds around 150,000 clones, with roughly four fifths as singletons. What was sequenced was PBMCs. The receptors originated from a man aged 45-65 years in good health and CMV-seropositive.

The chain joins TRBV2 to TRBJ2-2; 7 nucleotides line up with TRBD2. J gave up 4 bases and V 5 bases, and 4 bases lay outside the gene matches. From germline, CDR1 is SNHLY and CDR2 FYNNEI. This CDR3 has 14 residues. Here the CDR3 reads CASSRLAATGELFF. The CDR3 DNA reads TGTGCCAGCAGTCGTCTAGCGGCCACCGGGGAGCTGTTTTTT. The variable domain in full, completed from reference TRBV2 and TRBJ2-2, reads EPEVTQTPSHQVTQMGQEVILRCVPISNHLYFYWYRQILGQKVEFLVSFYNNEISEKSEIFDDQFSVERPDGSNFTLKIRSTKLEDSAMYFCASSRLAATGELFFGEGSRLTVL.

The genes are TRBV7-2 and TRBJ2-7; 7 bases fit TRBD1. CDR3 length equals 15 residues. After removal of 0 bases from V and 6 bases from J, the junction contained 8 bases not matched to a gene. Germline lookup yields CDR1 SGHTA and CDR2 FQGNSA. Here the CDR3 reads CASSLALRGPLEQYF. The CDR3 region has the DNA TGTGCCAGCAGCTTAGCGCTTAGGGGGCCCCTCGAGCAGTACTTC.

The V call is TRBV6-1, the J call TRBJ2-3; 15 nucleotides match TRBD2. The germline gives CDR1 MNHNS, CDR2 SASEGT. This CDR3 spans 14 amino acids. V gave up 8 bases and J gave up 6 bases; unmatched junction bases: 3. CDR3 in amino acids: CASGTSGRWDTQYF. For the CDR3, the DNA is TGTGCCAGCGGGACTAGCGGGAGGTGGGATACGCAGTATTTT.

The V call is TRBV27, the J call TRBJ2-5; 9 positions match TRBD2. With V trimmed by 2 bases and J by 3 bases, 4 bases remained unmatched. CDR1 MNHEY and CDR2 SMNVEV come from the germline V gene (reference sequence). The CDR3 loop spans 15 amino acids. CDR3 in amino acids: CASSLQREVKETQYF. As DNA, the CDR3 is TGTGCCAGCAGTTTACAGCGGGAGGTAAAAGAGACCCAGTACTTC.

The V call is TRBV10-3, the J call TRBJ1-5, with a possible D match to TRBD1 (5 bases). Germline lookup yields CDR1 ENHRY and CDR2 SYGVKD. This CDR3 comprises 12 residues. V was pared by 11 bases and J by 5 bases, with 13 bases between. CDR3 DNA sequence: TGTGCCGCGCAGGGAACCGATCAGCCCCAGCATTTT. It specifies CAAQGTDQPQHF.

This clone appeared a single time. The chain is built from TRBV7-3 and TRBJ2-7; possibly TRBD1 for D (6 bases). V lost 2 bases and J 3 bases, leaving 17 bases between the germline ends. The CDR3 sequence is 16 residues long. Germline V gives CDR1 SGHTA, CDR2 FQGTGA. The chain's CDR3 is CASSLHGTPGVYEQYF. In DNA form, the CDR3 reads TGTGCCAGCAGCTTACACGGGACACCCGGCGTCTACGAGCAGTACTTC.

The genes are TRBV6-1 and TRBJ2-5; 7 bases line up with TRBD1. The last part of the DNA fits TRBJ2-7 better; the J call may be wrong. In germline, CDR1 is MNHNS, CDR2 SASEGT. CDR3 length equals 15 residues. CDR3 region: CASSSYRDRSYEQYF. CDR3 in DNA: TGTGCCAGCAGTTCATACCGGGACAGATCCTACGAGCAGTACTTC.

The CDR3 region is CASSLGGQGDYGYTF. In DNA form, the CDR3 reads TGTGCCAGCAGCTTGGGGGGACAGGGTGACTATGGCTACACCTTC. V is TRBV5-4 and J is TRBJ1-2; TRBD1 matches 9 bases. Unmatched junction bases numbered 3, after V lost 0 bases and J lost 3 bases. This CDR3 spans 15 amino acids. CDR1 SGHNT and CDR2 YYREEE come from the germline V gene (reference sequence).

The V call is TRBV5-6, the J call TRBJ1-5, with D possibly matching TRBD1 (5 bases). Looked up from germline, CDR1 is SGHDT and CDR2 is YYEEEE. Between the trimmed V and J ends, which lost 4 bases and 5 bases, there was a span of 7 bases. CDR3 length: 12 residues. CDR3 sequence (DNA): TGTGCCAGCAGCCTACAGGATCAGCCCCAGCATTTT. This codes for CASSLQDQPQHF.

CDR3 sequence: CASSLKTEAFF. For the CDR3, the DNA is TGTGCCAGCAGCCTTAAAACTGAAGCTTTCTTT. The chain couples TRBV2 to TRBJ1-1, with unresolved D. The germline gives CDR1 SNHLY, CDR2 FYNNEI. The ends were cut back, 6 bases at V and 5 bases at J, with 7 bases in the middle. The CDR3 is 11 amino acids.

The chain joins TRBV9 to TRBJ1-3; D unclear. The CDR3 sequence is 14 residues long. Trimming removed 3 bases at V and 8 bases at J, with 15 bases between. Germline V lookup: CDR1 SGDLS, CDR2 YYNGEE. CDR3 residues: CASSARTGRDTIYF. Written as DNA, the CDR3 is TGTGCCAGCAGCGCTCGGACGGGAAGGGACACCATATATTTT.

This sequence joins TRBV18 and TRBJ2-7; D is perhaps TRBD1 (6 bases). The germline V and J ends were trimmed by 3 bases and 3 bases, with 15 bases remaining between them. Germline loops: CDR1 KGHSH, CDR2 LQKENI. This CDR3 region has 15 residues. CDR3 loop: CASSPQDSLVYEQYF. For the CDR3, the DNA is TGTGCCAGCTCACCGCAGGACAGCTTGGTCTACGAGCAGTACTTC.

V is TRBV19 and J is TRBJ2-7; TRBD1 matches at 7 bases. Germline V gene data show CDR1 as LNHDA and CDR2 as SQIVND (reference sequence). V shed 2 bases and J 5 bases; nucleotides not matched to a gene: 9. This CDR3 is built from 15 residues. The CDR3 DNA follows: TGTGCCAGTAGTATAAATCCGGGACAGTACCACGAGCAGTACTTC. It translates to CASSINPGQYHEQYF.

This clone was seen a few times. The V call is TRBV6-1, the J call TRBJ1-3; D not resolved. The CDR3 is made up of 15 amino acids. Germline lookup yields CDR1 MNHNS and CDR2 SASEGT. Trimming removed 8 bases at V and 2 bases at J, with 16 bases between. In DNA form, the CDR3 reads TGTGCCAGCTGCCCAATCTCAGGCGCTGGAAACACCATATATTTT. Amino acids: CASCPISGAGNTIYF.

The chain carries TRBV4-1 and TRBJ1-2, with D unclear. Per the germline V gene, CDR1 is MGHRA and CDR2 is YSYEKL. V shed 1 base and J shed 1 base, with 7 bases lying between them. The CDR3 spans 14 residues. The CDR3 here is CASSQVEVNYGYTF. CDR3 nucleotide sequence: TGCGCCAGCAGCCAAGTAGAGGTTAACTATGGCTACACCTTC.